Listed below are T cell receptor beta chains from one sample, sequenced in a study of blood T cell repertoires in COVID-19. Clones were sequenced by immunoSEQ multiplex PCR, and TCRdb holds only the in-frame ones, with some missing. Here the sample spans about 46,000 clones, over 70% being singletons. The source material was peripheral blood. The receptors stem from a woman of 80 years or more with acute or convalescent COVID-19. Both conserved end residues are part of each CDR3. A D gene is named only where the DNA matches it firmly. Size tells how often a clone was seen (once, few, many) or the class of an expanded clone, and some rows leave it out.

V: TRBV5-6
J: TRBJ1-6
D: TRBD1
size: .
CDR3: CASSSDRGNSPLHF
DNA: TGTGCCAGCAGCTCGGACAGGGGAAATTCACCCCTCCACTTT

V: TRBV3-1/TRBV3-2
J: TRBJ2-7
D: TRBD2
size: .
CDR3: CASSRGLAGGSFSYEQYF
DNA: TGTGCCAGCAGTCGAGGCCTAGCGGGGGGTTCCTTCTCCTACGAGCAGTACTTC

V: TRBV12-3/TRBV12-4
J: TRBJ1-2
D: TRBD1
size: .
CDR3: CASSRDRGHGYTF
DNA: TGTGCCAGCAGTCGAGACAGGGGGCATGGCTACACCTTC

V: TRBV20-1
J: TRBJ2-1
D: TRBD1
size: .
CDR3: CSASRQGANNEQFF
DNA: TGCAGTGCTAGTCGGCAGGGGGCCAACAATGAGCAGTTCTTC

V: TRBV11-1
J: TRBJ1-1
D: .
size: .
CDR3: CASSLEGAHTEAFF
DNA: TGTGCCAGCAGCTTAGAAGGGGCACACACTGAAGCTTTCTTT

V: TRBV6-5
J: TRBJ1-2
D: .
size: .
CDR3: CASTPGQLKGYTF
DNA: TGTGCCAGCACCCCCGGACAGCTCAAAGGCTACACCTTC

V: TRBV5-6
J: TRBJ1-1
D: .
size: .
CDR3: CASSAGLLSFGTEAFF
DNA: TGTGCCAGCAGCGCGGGACTTTTAAGTTTTGGTACTGAAGCTTTCTTT

V: TRBV11-2
J: TRBJ1-3
D: .
size: few
CDR3: CASSPSPPLTGNTIYF
DNA: TGTGCCAGCAGCCCTAGCCCTCCGTTAACCGGAAACACCATATATTTT

V: TRBV15
J: TRBJ2-5
D: TRBD2
size: .
CDR3: CATSRRREGETQYF
DNA: TGTGCCACCAGCAGGAGAAGGGAGGGAGAGACCCAGTACTTC

V: TRBV2
J: TRBJ1-5
D: TRBD1
size: .
CDR3: CASRRQGVNQPQHF
DNA: TGTGCCAGCAGGAGACAGGGTGTGAATCAGCCCCAGCATTTT

V: TRBV15
J: TRBJ2-7
D: TRBD2
size: .
CDR3: CATSRAGGPHEQYF
DNA: TGTGCCACCAGCAGAGCGGGGGGGCCCCACGAGCAGTACTTC

V: TRBV4-2
J: TRBJ2-1
D: .
size: .
CDR3: CASSQDLDEQFF
DNA: TGTGCCAGCAGCCAAGACCTCGATGAGCAGTTCTTC